This T cell receptor beta chain appears in the sequencing data of a study of human T cells and chemical hapten exposure. Study-wide context: Each week of the roughly 24-week study, patients had diphenylcyclopropenone applied to the scalp. General study results and limits: After DPC sensitization, TCRs above 1 in 1000 frequency showed no change.

This CDR3 has 15 residues. Germline V lookup: CDR1 MDHEN, CDR2 SYDVKM. V lost 5 bases and J lost 4, with 17 bases in between. The time point here: patch test 1, 2 weeks after DPC sensitization. Indicated treatment: therapeutic diphenylcyclopropenone sensitization with weekly scalp DPC. TCRdb itself ran the RACE reads through MiXCR, one entry per CDR3 protein. This repertoire shows roughly 360,000 distinct CDR3 sequences, around 4.8% found once; its top ten account for around 2.3%. This clonotype has more than one count but fewer than ten. As yet, its antigen is unknown. The specimen was whole blood, collected in connection with sensitization to the hapten diphenylcyclopropenone (DPC). This receptor was obtained from a woman in her forties or fifties with alopecia areata. Some clones in this sample may be carry-over from other donors' samples. The V gene is TRBV28, the J gene TRBJ1-1; D not certain. CDR3 DNA: TGTGCCAGCAGTCCCTCCGCCGGGCCTGGCACTGAAGCTTTCTTT. Its translation: CASSPSAGPGTEAFF.